This T cell receptor (beta chain) derives from a study of T cells after yellow fever vaccination. Study results and caveats: Abundant clonotypes from the bulk population could get into FACS-sorted repertoires as contaminants. A minor fraction of clonotypes spanned both CD4 and CD8 compartments.

This clonotype was counted a few times. Its antigen is unknown. Universal primer sites and UMIs were introduced during 5'RACE template-switching synthesis of TCR cDNA. TCRdb recomputed calls from the 5' RACE reads with MiXCR, one row per CDR3 protein. Of some 550,000 distinct CDR3 sequences listed, roughly 21% were seen once; the top ten hold around an eighth. The CDR3 covers 16 residues. The germline CDR1 and CDR2 sequences are SGHRS and YFSETQ. With V trimmed by 2 bases and J by 6 bases, 10 bases remained unmatched. This chain uses TRBV5-1 with TRBJ2-1; TRBD2 matches at 8 bases. Specimen: PBMCs, collected 15 days after the yellow fever booster vaccination. This clonotype was sampled from a man aged 30 to 39 who received the YFV17D yellow fever vaccine. The CDR3 bases are TGCGCCAGCAGCTTCTCACTAGCGGAGGGGTTCAATGAGCAGTTCTTC. Its translation is CASSFSLAEGFNEQFF.